This TCR beta chain was identified in a study of blood T cell repertoires in COVID-19. Looking at the study overall: T cells, B-cell-depleted T cells, or PBMCs supplied cDNA or gDNA.

This CDR3 has 13 residues. CDR1 is KGHSH, CDR2 LQKENI, per germline. Trimming cost V 0 bases and J 5 bases, with 8 bases left between them. Sequencing was performed with immunoSEQ multiplex PCR; in TCRdb, only in-frame clones are kept and a portion is missing. The sample carries fewer than 350,000 clones, approximately 85% recorded once. The specimen was PBMCs or T cells enriched from blood (not recorded which). The chain uses TRBV18 and TRBJ2-7; possible D gene TRBD2, 6 bases. The TCR originated in a man aged 30 to 45 who had recovered from COVID-19. For the CDR3, the DNA is TGTGCCAGCTCACCACCGGGGGGTGACGAGCAGTACTTC. Amino acids: CASSPPGGDEQYF.